These 14 T cell receptor beta chains originate from one sample sequenced in a study of monozygotic twins with inflammatory bowel disease. TCRdb reprocessed the 5' RACE reads, with one entry per CDR3 protein and no DNA. This table lists fewer than 550,000 distinct CDR3 sequences. The sequencing sample was made of blood. The source of these receptors is a human donor with ulcerative colitis or Crohn's disease, or a healthy co-twin of an affected twin (not recorded which).

The chain combines TRBV6-1 with TRBJ2-2; the D call from TCRdb, TRBD2, cannot be confirmed without DNA. The CDR3 contains 15 residues. Germline V gene lookup returns CDR1 MNHNS and CDR2 SASEGT. The CDR3 protein is CASRWGLANTGELFF.

The chain recombines TRBV7-9 with TRBJ2-1. The CDR3 loop spans 14 amino acids. In germline, CDR1 is SEHNR, CDR2 FQNEAQ (reference sequence). CDR3 amino acids: CASSPRTLRNEQFF.

The CDR3 loop reads CASSVETATEAFF. The J gene is TRBJ1-1, the V gene TRBV9; the D call from TCRdb, TRBD1, cannot be confirmed without DNA. The length of the CDR3 is 13 residues. The germline V gene has CDR1 SGDLS and CDR2 YYNGEE.

The chain is built from TRBV10-3 and TRBJ2-7; the TRBD2 assignment by TCRdb is unverifiable without DNA. Germline CDR1 reads ENHRY; CDR2 reads SYGVKD. The CDR3 covers 15 residues. The CDR3: CAISESVAEAYEQYF.

The J gene is TRBJ2-2, the V gene TRBV19; lacking DNA, the TRBD1 call made by TCRdb goes unchecked. Germline values: CDR1 LNHDA, CDR2 SQIVND (reference sequence). This CDR3 region has 15 residues. CDR3 loop: CASRQGVVETGELFF.

CDR3 protein: CASSPYPGNIQYF. J is TRBJ2-4 and V is TRBV7-2; TCRdb selects TRBD1, and the lack of DNA leaves this call unchecked. Germline V gene lookup returns CDR1 SGHTA and CDR2 FQGNSA. The CDR3 length is 13 residues. Full variable domain (outside the CDR3, taken from reference TRBV7-2 and TRBJ2-4): GAGVSQSPSNKVTEKGKDVELRCDPISGHTALYWYRQSLGQGLEFLIYFQGNSAPDKSGLPSDRFSAERTGGSVSTLTIQRTQQEDSAVYLCASSPYPGNIQYFGAGTRLSVL.

The chain carries TRBV12-3 or TRBV12-4 and TRBJ2-1. The CDR3 loop spans 14 amino acids. The CDR3 here is CASAWRLAVNEQFF.

CDR3 in amino acids: CASSEGASGGVSYEQYF. The rearrangement uses TRBV4-2 and TRBJ2-7; TCRdb's D call, TRBD2, is unchecked because there is no DNA. Per the germline V gene, CDR1 is LGHNA and CDR2 is YNFKEQ. The CDR3 covers 17 residues.

The rearrangement uses TRBV7-2 and TRBJ2-5. The CDR3 covers 13 residues. The germline CDR1 and CDR2 sequences are SGHTA and FQGNSA. The CDR3: CASNRQVQETQYF.

CDR3 region: CASSPGSIRGKKEQFF. The chain is built from TRBV4-3 and TRBJ2-1. Germline CDR1 reads LGHNA; CDR2 reads YSLEER. The length of the CDR3 is 16 residues.

This chain uses TRBV4-3 with TRBJ2-7; no DNA is available, so the TRBD1 call from TCRdb remains unchecked. The germline V gene encodes CDR1 LGHNA and CDR2 YSLEER. The CDR3 runs 15 residues. The CDR3 region is CASSQDGDRTYEQYF.

V and J are TRBV11-2 and TRBJ2-1. This CDR3 spans 15 amino acids. Germline-derived CDR1 and CDR2 are SGHAT and FQNNGV. The CDR3 sequence: CASSLLAGMPNEQFF. Looking up the rest from reference TRBV11-2 and TRBJ2-1 gives the full variable domain: EAGVAQSPRYKIIEKRQSVAFWCNPISGHATLYWYQQILGQGPKLLIQFQNNGVVDDSQLPKDRFSAERLKGVDSTLKIQPAKLEDSAVYLCASSLLAGMPNEQFFGPGTRLTVL.

This chain joins TRBV2 and TRBJ2-2; TCRdb indicates TRBD1, and absent DNA this call remains unverified. CDR1 and CDR2 (germline): SNHLY, FYNNEI. The CDR3 contains 16 residues. CDR3 protein: CASSLQGASITGELFF. The full variable domain, in which reference TRBV2 and TRBJ2-2 provide the parts outside the CDR3, is EPEVTQTPSHQVTQMGQEVILRCVPISNHLYFYWYRQILGQKVEFLVSFYNNEISEKSEIFDDQFSVERPDGSNFTLKIRSTKLEDSAMYFCASSLQGASITGELFFGEGSRLTVL.

CDR3 sequence reads: CASSLASGAGETQYF. The chain couples TRBV5-1 to TRBJ2-5; TCRdb lists TRBD2, though no DNA is available to test this call. The CDR3 spans 15 residues. Per the germline V gene, CDR1 is SGHRS and CDR2 is YFSETQ.